Shown below are 2 T cell receptor beta chains from a single sample sequenced in a study of blood T cells in healthy people across ages (dated by TCRdb to about 2015). Libraries were prepared through 5' RACE. For sequencing, an Illumina HiSeq 2500 was employed. A second roughly 7 to 11 cycle PCR used a sample-barcoded 5' primer and a J-beta primer mix. The public reads were reanalyzed by TCRdb: fastp trimming at Q25, MiXCR alignment, in-frame beta chains only. Rows with one shared CDR3 protein collapse into an entry with the most common genes and DNA. This sample has roughly 800,000 distinct CDR3 sequences in its table, and about 25% of those were observed once. The top ten clonotypes cover 3% to 4% of the sample. These data also featured in a second study, about T cells of mothers and their children.

The specimen was blood. The receptors derive from a boy under 18 in good health.

This chain links TRBV28 with TRBJ1-5; no reliable D call. This CDR3 comprises 12 residues. Germline loops: CDR1 MDHEN, CDR2 SYDVKM. V lost 8 bases and J lost 6, with 11 bases in between. The DNA of the CDR3 is TGTGCCAGCCGGCTTACGTTTCAGCCCCAGCATTTT. It translates to CASRLTFQPQHF.

This chain connects TRBV14 to TRBJ2-1; no clear D gene. The germline gives CDR1 SGHDN, CDR2 FVKESK. The V gene lost 0 bases and the J gene lost 0 bases, with 12 bases spanning the gap. The CDR3 sequence is 17 residues long. The CDR3 DNA reads as TGTGCCAGCAGCCAAGATTGGGCACTTAGCTCCTACAATGAGCAGTTCTTC. Residues: CASSQDWALSSYNEQFF.